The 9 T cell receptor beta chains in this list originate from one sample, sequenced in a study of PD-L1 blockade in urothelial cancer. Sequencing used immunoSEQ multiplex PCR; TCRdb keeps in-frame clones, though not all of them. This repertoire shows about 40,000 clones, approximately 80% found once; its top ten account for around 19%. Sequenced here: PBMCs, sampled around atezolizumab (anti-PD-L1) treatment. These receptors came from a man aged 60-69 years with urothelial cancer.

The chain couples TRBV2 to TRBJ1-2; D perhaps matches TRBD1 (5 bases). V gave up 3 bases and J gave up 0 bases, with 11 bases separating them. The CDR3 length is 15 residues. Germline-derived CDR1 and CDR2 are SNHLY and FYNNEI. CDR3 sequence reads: CASSDQTDSNYGYTF. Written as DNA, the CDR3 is TGTGCCAGCAGTGACCAGACAGACTCTAACTATGGCTACACCTTC. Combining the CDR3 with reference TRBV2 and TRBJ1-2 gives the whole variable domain EPEVTQTPSHQVTQMGQEVILRCVPISNHLYFYWYRQILGQKVEFLVSFYNNEISEKSEIFDDQFSVERPDGSNFTLKIRSTKLEDSAMYFCASSDQTDSNYGYTFGSGTRLTVV.

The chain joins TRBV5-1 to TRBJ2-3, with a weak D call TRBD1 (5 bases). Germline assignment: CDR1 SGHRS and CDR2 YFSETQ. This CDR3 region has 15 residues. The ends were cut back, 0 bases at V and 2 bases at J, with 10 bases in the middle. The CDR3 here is CASSLVGASTDTQYF. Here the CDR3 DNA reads TGCGCCAGCAGCTTGGTAGGGGCTTCCACAGATACGCAGTATTTT.

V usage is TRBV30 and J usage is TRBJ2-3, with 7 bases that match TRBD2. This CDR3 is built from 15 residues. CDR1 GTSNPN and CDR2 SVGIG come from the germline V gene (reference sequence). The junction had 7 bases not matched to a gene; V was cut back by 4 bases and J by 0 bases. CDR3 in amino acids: CAWTVAGTSTDTQYF. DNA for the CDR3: TGTGCCTGGACCGTAGCGGGCACTAGCACAGATACGCAGTATTTT.

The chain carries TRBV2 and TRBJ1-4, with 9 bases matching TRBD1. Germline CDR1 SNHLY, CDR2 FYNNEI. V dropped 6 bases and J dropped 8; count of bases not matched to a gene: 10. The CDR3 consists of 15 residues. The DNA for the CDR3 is TGTGCCAGCAGGAGGCTGACAGGGGGGAAAGAAAAACTGTTTTTT. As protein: CASRRLTGGKEKLFF. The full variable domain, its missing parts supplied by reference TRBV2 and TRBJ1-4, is EPEVTQTPSHQVTQMGQEVILRCVPISNHLYFYWYRQILGQKVEFLVSFYNNEISEKSEIFDDQFSVERPDGSNFTLKIRSTKLEDSAMYFCASRRLTGGKEKLFFGSGTQLSVL.

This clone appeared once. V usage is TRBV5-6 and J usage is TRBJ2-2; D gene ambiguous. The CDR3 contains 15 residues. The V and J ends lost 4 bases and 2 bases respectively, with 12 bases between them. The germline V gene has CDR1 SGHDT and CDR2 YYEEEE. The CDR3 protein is CASSPGWPNTGELFF. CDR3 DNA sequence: TGTGCCAGCAGCCCGGGTTGGCCTAACACCGGGGAGCTGTTTTTT.

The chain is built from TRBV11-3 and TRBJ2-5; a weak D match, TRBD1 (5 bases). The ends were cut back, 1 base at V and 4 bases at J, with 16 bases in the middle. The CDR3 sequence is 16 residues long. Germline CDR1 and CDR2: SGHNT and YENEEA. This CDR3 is CASSLVGDSFRETQYF. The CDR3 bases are TGTGCCAGCAGCTTAGTCGGTGACAGTTTTCGAGAGACCCAGTACTTC. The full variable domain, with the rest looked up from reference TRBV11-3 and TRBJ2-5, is EAGVVQSPRYKIIEKKQPVAFWCNPISGHNTLYWYLQNLGQGPELLIRYENEEAVDDSQLPKDRFSAERLKGVDSTLKIQPAELGDSAVYLCASSLVGDSFRETQYFGPGTRLLVL.

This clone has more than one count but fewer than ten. CDR3 sequence reads: CASSWAGNNEQFF. CDR3 in DNA: TGTGCCAGCAGTTGGGCAGGAAACAATGAGCAGTTCTTC. The V gene is TRBV2, the J gene TRBJ2-1; D gene ambiguous. CDR1 and CDR2 (germline): SNHLY, FYNNEI. V was cut by 5 bases and J by 5 bases, with 10 bases left in between. This CDR3 is built from 13 residues.

This chain's CDR3 is CASSVVGQGAQETQYF. CDR3 sequence (DNA): TGTGCCAGCAGCGTAGTTGGACAGGGGGCCCAAGAGACCCAGTACTTC. This chain connects TRBV9 to TRBJ2-5; 11 bases fit TRBD1. Germline values: CDR1 SGDLS, CDR2 YYNGEE. V dropped 0 bases and J dropped 1; count of bases not matched to a gene: 2. The CDR3 is made up of 16 amino acids.

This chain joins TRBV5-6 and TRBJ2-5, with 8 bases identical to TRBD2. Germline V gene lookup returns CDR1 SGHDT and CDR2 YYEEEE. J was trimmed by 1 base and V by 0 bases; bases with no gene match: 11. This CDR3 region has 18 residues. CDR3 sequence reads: CASSLVVAGGDLQETQYF. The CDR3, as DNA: TGTGCCAGCAGCTTGGTTGTTGCCGGGGGGGACCTCCAAGAGACCCAGTACTTC.